This TCR beta chain is from a study of T-cell reconstitution after alpha-beta-depleted transplantation in children. Study-level points and caveats: By one year post-transplant, T-cell counts and diversity largely arose from T cells that were newly produced.

TCRbeta library construction was performed incorporating unique molecular identifiers. Each CDR3 protein is one row after TCRdb ran MiXCR on the PCR reads. This table has roughly 250,000 distinct CDR3 sequences, around 7.8% appearing once. Concerning this clonotype: The antigen is not known.

The germline V gene encodes CDR1 SGHRS and CDR2 YFSETQ. The CDR3 contains 14 residues. The V gene lost 0 bases and the J gene lost 7 bases, with 10 bases spanning the gap. The genes are TRBV5-1 and TRBJ1-4; D remains ambiguous. The sample was PBMCs, mostly from graft donor cells, taken 180 days after TCRalphabeta/CD19-depleted stem cell transplant. The clonotype comes from a male patient between 10 and 17 years old who had a stem cell transplant for acute lymphoblastic leukemia, so the T cells may come from the graft donor. CDR3 region: CASSLGTGLEKLFF. In nucleotides, the CDR3 is TGCGCCAGCAGCTTGGGGACGGGCCTTGAAAAACTGTTTTTT. The complete variable domain, with remaining parts taken from reference TRBV5-1 and TRBJ1-4, reads KAGVTQTPRYLIKTRGQQVTLSCSPISGHRSVSWYQQTPGQGLQFLFEYFSETQRNKGNFPGRFSGRQFSNSRSEMNVSTLELGDSALYLCASSLGTGLEKLFFGSGTQLSVL.